This is a list of T cell receptor beta chains from one sample in a study of monozygotic twins with inflammatory bowel disease. TCRdb processed the 5' RACE reads again and assigns one entry to each CDR3 protein, with no DNA. The sample totals approximately 300,000 distinct CDR3 sequences. The specimen sequenced was blood. These receptor sequences come from a human donor with ulcerative colitis or Crohn's disease, or a healthy co-twin of an affected twin (not recorded which). The CDR3 runs from the conserved cysteine through the conserved F or W. Fields, in order: V gene, J gene, CDR3 protein.

v_call: TRBV28
j_call: TRBJ1-4
cdr3_aa: CASSPGGALSGKLFF

v_call: TRBV18
j_call: TRBJ1-1
cdr3_aa: CASSPLSGVEAFF

v_call: TRBV5-1
j_call: TRBJ2-2
cdr3_aa: CASSLSQYTGELFF

v_call: TRBV6-5
j_call: TRBJ1-2
cdr3_aa: CASRRGHGYTF

v_call: TRBV6-2/TRBV6-3
j_call: TRBJ2-1
cdr3_aa: CASTPLGGGPGDEQFF

v_call: TRBV20-1
j_call: TRBJ2-7
cdr3_aa: CSARVLTGYEQYF

v_call: TRBV10-3
j_call: TRBJ2-7
cdr3_aa: CAISEWPGDYEQYF

v_call: TRBV12-3/TRBV12-4
j_call: TRBJ2-1
cdr3_aa: CASRPTGSREQFF

v_call: TRBV9
j_call: TRBJ2-7
cdr3_aa: CASSYTVVSVEQYF

v_call: TRBV20-1
j_call: TRBJ2-7
cdr3_aa: CSAIRQSSYEQYF

v_call: TRBV18
j_call: TRBJ1-3
cdr3_aa: CASSMEGSGNTIYF

v_call: TRBV7-2
j_call: TRBJ2-3
cdr3_aa: CASQRAGVTSDTQYF

v_call: TRBV6-2/TRBV6-3
j_call: TRBJ2-4
cdr3_aa: CASSPRRTGENIQYF

v_call: TRBV10-3
j_call: TRBJ1-4
cdr3_aa: CAIYDGRNEKLFF

v_call: TRBV4-3
j_call: TRBJ1-2
cdr3_aa: CASSQEFGNYGYTF

v_call: TRBV3-1
j_call: TRBJ1-2
cdr3_aa: CASSQASVGYTF

v_call: TRBV24-1
j_call: TRBJ2-1
cdr3_aa: CATSDSSGRALAVF

v_call: TRBV7-2
j_call: TRBJ2-1
cdr3_aa: CASGPWTNSYNEQFF

v_call: TRBV7-3
j_call: TRBJ2-7
cdr3_aa: CASSPTDRALWNEQYF

v_call: TRBV4-2
j_call: TRBJ2-7
cdr3_aa: CASSQDFSRDEQYF

v_call: TRBV7-2
j_call: TRBJ2-5
cdr3_aa: CASSRTRRFQETQYF

v_call: TRBV24-1
j_call: TRBJ2-1
cdr3_aa: CATSEGTAGDGEQFF

v_call: TRBV7-9
j_call: TRBJ1-1
cdr3_aa: CASSLEVGGEAFF

v_call: TRBV5-1
j_call: TRBJ2-7
cdr3_aa: CASSLAGAGFDEQYF

v_call: TRBV5-1
j_call: TRBJ1-4
cdr3_aa: CASSFGRSNEKLFF

v_call: TRBV9
j_call: TRBJ2-2
cdr3_aa: CASSVYPSGTRAGELFF

v_call: TRBV27
j_call: TRBJ2-7
cdr3_aa: CASTVTGRSYEQYF

v_call: TRBV5-1
j_call: TRBJ1-2
cdr3_aa: CASSLGRFRDSYGYTF

v_call: TRBV10-3
j_call: TRBJ2-7
cdr3_aa: CAISEPGTGVGEQYF

v_call: TRBV5-1
j_call: TRBJ1-2
cdr3_aa: CASRPGAYGYTF

v_call: TRBV28
j_call: TRBJ1-1
cdr3_aa: CATSLGGGKTEAFF

v_call: TRBV12-3/TRBV12-4
j_call: TRBJ2-7
cdr3_aa: CASRSGESYEQYF

v_call: TRBV25-1
j_call: TRBJ2-5
cdr3_aa: CASSESEGKAWETQYF

v_call: TRBV7-9
j_call: TRBJ2-2
cdr3_aa: CANPGGPNTGELFF

v_call: TRBV5-1
j_call: TRBJ1-4
cdr3_aa: CASSLRRWPNEKLFF

v_call: TRBV12-3/TRBV12-4
j_call: TRBJ2-5
cdr3_aa: CASSLAQGYGETQYF

v_call: TRBV5-1
j_call: TRBJ1-3
cdr3_aa: CASSLAPHSGNTIYF

v_call: TRBV7-9
j_call: TRBJ2-2
cdr3_aa: CASSLVSGGNTGELFF